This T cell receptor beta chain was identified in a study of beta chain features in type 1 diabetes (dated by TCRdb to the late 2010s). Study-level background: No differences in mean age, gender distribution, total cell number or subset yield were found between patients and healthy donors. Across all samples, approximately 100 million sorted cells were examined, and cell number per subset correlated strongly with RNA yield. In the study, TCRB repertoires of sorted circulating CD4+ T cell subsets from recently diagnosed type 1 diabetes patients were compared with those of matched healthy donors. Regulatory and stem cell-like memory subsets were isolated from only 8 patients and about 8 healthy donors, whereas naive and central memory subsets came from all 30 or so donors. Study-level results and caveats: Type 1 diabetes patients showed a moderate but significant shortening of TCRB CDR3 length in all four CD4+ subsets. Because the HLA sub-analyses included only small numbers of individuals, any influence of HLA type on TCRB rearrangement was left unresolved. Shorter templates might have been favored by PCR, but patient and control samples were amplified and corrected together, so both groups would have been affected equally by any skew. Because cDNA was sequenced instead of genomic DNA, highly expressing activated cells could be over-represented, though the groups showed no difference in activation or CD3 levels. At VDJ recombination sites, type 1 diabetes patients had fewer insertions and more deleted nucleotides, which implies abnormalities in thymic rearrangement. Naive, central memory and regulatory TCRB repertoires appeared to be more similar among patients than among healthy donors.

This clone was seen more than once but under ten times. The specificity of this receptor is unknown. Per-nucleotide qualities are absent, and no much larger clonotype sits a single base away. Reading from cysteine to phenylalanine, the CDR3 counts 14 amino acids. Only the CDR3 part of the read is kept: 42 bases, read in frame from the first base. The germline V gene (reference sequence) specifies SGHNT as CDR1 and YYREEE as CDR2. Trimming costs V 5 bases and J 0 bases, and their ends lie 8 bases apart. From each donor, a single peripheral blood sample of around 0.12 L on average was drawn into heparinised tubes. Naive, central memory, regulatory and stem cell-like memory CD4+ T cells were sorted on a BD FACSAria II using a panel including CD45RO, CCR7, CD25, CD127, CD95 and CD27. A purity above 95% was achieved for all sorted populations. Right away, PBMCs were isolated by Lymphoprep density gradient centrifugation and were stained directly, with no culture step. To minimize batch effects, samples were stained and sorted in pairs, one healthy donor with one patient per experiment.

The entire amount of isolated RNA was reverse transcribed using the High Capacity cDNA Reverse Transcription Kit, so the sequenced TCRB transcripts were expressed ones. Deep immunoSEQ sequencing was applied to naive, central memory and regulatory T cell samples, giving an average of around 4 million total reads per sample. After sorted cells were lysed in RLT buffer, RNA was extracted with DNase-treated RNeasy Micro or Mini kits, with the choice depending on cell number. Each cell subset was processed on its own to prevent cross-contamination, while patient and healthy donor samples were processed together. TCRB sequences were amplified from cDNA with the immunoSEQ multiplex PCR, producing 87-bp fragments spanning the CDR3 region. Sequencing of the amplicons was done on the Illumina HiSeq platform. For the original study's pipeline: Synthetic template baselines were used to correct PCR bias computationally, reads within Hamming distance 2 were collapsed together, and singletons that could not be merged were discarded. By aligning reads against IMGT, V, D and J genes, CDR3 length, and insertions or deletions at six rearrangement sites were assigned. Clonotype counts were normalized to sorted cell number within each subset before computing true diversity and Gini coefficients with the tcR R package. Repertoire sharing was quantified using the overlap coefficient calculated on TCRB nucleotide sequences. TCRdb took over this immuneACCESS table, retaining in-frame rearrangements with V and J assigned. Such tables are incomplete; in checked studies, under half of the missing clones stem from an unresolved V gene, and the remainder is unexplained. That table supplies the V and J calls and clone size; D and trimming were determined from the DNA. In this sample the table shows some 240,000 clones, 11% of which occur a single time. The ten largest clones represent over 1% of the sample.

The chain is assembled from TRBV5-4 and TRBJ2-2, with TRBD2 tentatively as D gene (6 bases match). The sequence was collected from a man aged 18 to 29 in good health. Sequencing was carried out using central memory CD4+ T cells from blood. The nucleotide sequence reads TGTGCCAGCAGTGCGGGACCGAACACCGGGGAGCTGTTTTTT. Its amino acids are CASSAGPNTGELFF.